This passage covers 8 T cell receptor beta chains from one sample sequenced in a study of CD8 T cells in Susac syndrome. Reverse transcription of roughly 0.5 to 1 ug RNA was carried out with random hexamers. TCRdb itself ran the immunoSEQ multiplex PCR reads through MiXCR, one entry per CDR3 protein. Altogether approximately 80,000 distinct CDR3 sequences are present, 94% being singletons, with the ten largest covering about 0.52%. The specimen sequenced was CD8+ T cells from PBMCs. The receptors stem from a human donor with Susac syndrome.

The chain couples TRBV29-1 to TRBJ2-7, with D possibly matching TRBD2 (7 bases). The V end was cut by 5 bases, the J end by 0 bases, with 14 bases between. Germline V gives CDR1 SQVTM, CDR2 ANQGSEA. There are 14 residues in the CDR3. The CDR3: CSVWGGPSSYEQYF. The CDR3, as DNA: TGCAGCGTTTGGGGGGGCCCGAGCTCCTACGAGCAGTACTTC.

The gene calls are TRBV3-1 and TRBJ2-7; D remains ambiguous. Trimming took off 2 bases at V and 2 bases at J, with 4 bases between the two ends. Germline V gene sequence: CDR1 LGHDT, CDR2 YNNKEL (reference sequence). The CDR3 extends over 12 amino acids. In DNA, the CDR3 is TGTGCCAGCAGCCAATGTACCTACGAGCAGTACTTC. Encoded protein: CASSQCTYEQYF.

This chain connects TRBV7-9 to TRBJ2-1, with no clear D. V lost 1 base and J 8 bases, leaving 6 bases between the germline ends. Germline assignment: CDR1 SEHNR and CDR2 FQNEAQ (reference sequence). The CDR3 loop spans 12 amino acids. DNA for the CDR3: TGTGCCAGCAGCTTAGGGTCAGATGAGCAGTTCTTC. It yields the protein CASSLGSDEQFF.

The rearrangement uses TRBV6-5 and TRBJ2-7; D possibly corresponds to TRBD1 (6 bases). This CDR3 contains 15 residues. V was pared by 0 bases and J by 6 bases, with 15 bases between. In germline, CDR1 is MNHEY, CDR2 SVGAGI. The CDR3, as DNA: TGTGCCAGCAGTTACTCTGGGGGACATGGCGGCGAGCAGTACTTC. Translating gives CASSYSGGHGGEQYF.

V gene TRBV2 combines with J gene TRBJ1-1, with D possibly matching TRBD1 (6 bases). V dropped 6 bases and J dropped 11 bases, with 13 bases sitting between them. This CDR3 region has 11 residues. Per the germline V gene, CDR1 is SNHLY and CDR2 is FYNNEI. CDR3 DNA: TGTGCCAGCAGGGACTACCAGGGGGCTTTCTTT. Its translation: CASRDYQGAFF.

V usage is TRBV15 and J usage is TRBJ2-2, with no clear D. With 5 bases removed from V and 6 bases from J, the gap between germline ends came to 10 bases. Germline assignment: CDR1 LNHNV and CDR2 YYDKDF (reference sequence). The CDR3 runs to 13 residues. The chain's CDR3 is CATSRPRSGELFF. CDR3 in DNA: TGTGCCACCAGCCGACCTAGGTCCGGGGAGCTGTTTTTT.

The chain links TRBV28 to TRBJ2-4; 11 bases are a match to TRBD1. Germline trimming cut 5 bases from V and 7 bases from J; bases unmatched to any gene: 10. Germline assignment: CDR1 MDHEN and CDR2 SYDVKM. This CDR3 region has 16 residues. CDR3 sequence (DNA): TGTGCCAGCAGTCTCGGTAGGACAGGGGGCGATAACATTCAGTACTTC. Encoded protein: CASSLGRTGGDNIQYF.

V gene TRBV4-3 combines with J gene TRBJ2-6, with a weak D call TRBD1 (6 bases). The CDR3 runs to 16 residues. Germline CDR1 reads LGHNA; CDR2 reads YSLEER. The V end lost 4 bases, the J end lost 1 base, and 11 bases lay between the germline ends. CDR3 coding DNA: TGCGCCAGCAGCCTACAGGGTAGTTCTGGGGCCAACGTCCTGACTTTC. It codes for CASSLQGSSGANVLTF.